This passage covers 7 T cell receptor beta chains from one sample sequenced in a study of Graves' ophthalmopathy and Graves' hyperthyroidism. RNA served as the template for amplifying TCR beta CDR3 regions. An initial RT-PCR round employing HTBI primers preceded a second-round multiplex PCR. TCRdb redid the calling of the multiplex PCR reads with MiXCR, one entry per CDR3 protein. Of some 350,000 distinct CDR3 sequences listed, roughly 17% were seen once; the top ten hold 2.4%. Sequencing was carried out using peripheral blood. These receptors all come from an adult woman with stable Graves' hyperthyroidism.

This clonotype was counted many times. This sequence joins TRBV15 and TRBJ1-5; 10 nucleotides line up with TRBD1. Germline CDR1 LNHNV, CDR2 YYDKDF (reference sequence). Trimming took 1 base from V and 1 from J; bases not matched to a gene: 1. This CDR3 contains 16 residues. This CDR3 reads CATSRGGQGSNQPQHF. In DNA, the CDR3 is TGTGCCACCAGCAGAGGGGGACAGGGGAGCAATCAGCCCCAGCATTTT.

V and J are TRBV5-4 and TRBJ1-1; D is possibly TRBD1 (5 bases). V dropped 1 base and J dropped 7 bases, with 11 bases sitting between them. CDR1 and CDR2 (germline): SGHNT, YYREEE (reference sequence). The CDR3 is made up of 13 amino acids. As DNA, the CDR3 is TGTGCCAGCAGCTTGTGGGGGTCCGGTGAAGCTTTCTTT. Encoded protein: CASSLWGSGEAFF.

As regards this clonotype: The conserved phenylalanine or tryptophan normally closing the CDR3 is absent here, so this likely arose from a read error. The DNA is omitted, as the CDR3 cannot be located on it reliably, and the CDR3 follows TCRdb's listing. This sequence joins TRBV6-1 and TRBJ2-2. Ends included, the CDR3 has 14 residues. Germline V gene lookup returns CDR1 MNHNS and CDR2 SASEGT. The CDR3 here is CASRRTENTGELLV.

This clonotype was detected many times. The V call is TRBV28, the J call TRBJ2-4; D gene uncertain. V lost 4 bases and J lost 0, with 16 bases in between. The CDR3 loop spans 17 amino acids. In germline, CDR1 is MDHEN, CDR2 SYDVKM. The DNA of the CDR3 is TGTGCCAGCAGTTACGACACAGCGATTCTAGCCAAAAACATTCAGTACTTC. Protein: CASSYDTAILAKNIQYF.

This clonotype was found many times. The chain combines TRBV12-5 with TRBJ2-7; D perhaps matches TRBD2 (6 bases). Germline lookup yields CDR1 LGHNT and CDR2 FRNRAP. The CDR3 runs to 18 residues. V lost 1 base and J 2 bases, leaving 21 bases between the germline ends. As DNA, the CDR3 is TGTGCTAGTGGTTTGGCGAGAACCCAAGTAGCGGTAGCCTACGAGCAGTACTTC. It is translated as CASGLARTQVAVAYEQYF.

In this sample, this clonotype turned up many times. Mismatch with germline at one junction end may stem from a read error. This CDR3 reads CASSREGQGGNIKYF. In DNA form, the CDR3 reads TGTGCCAGCAGCCGGGAGGGACAGGGCGGAAACATTAAGTACTTC. This chain joins TRBV2 and TRBJ2-4, with D tentatively TRBD1 (9 bases). Germline values: CDR1 SNHLY, CDR2 FYNNEI. The CDR3 is 15 amino acids.

The CDR3, as DNA: TGCGCCAGCAGCTTGAGCCAGGGAAGCTATGGCTACACCTTC. It codes for CASSLSQGSYGYTF. This sequence joins TRBV5-1 and TRBJ1-2, with D possibly TRBD1 on 5 matching bases. The CDR3 spans 14 residues. Trimming shortened V by 1 base and J by 4 bases, and 11 bases separated the two germline ends. The germline V gene encodes CDR1 SGHRS and CDR2 YFSETQ.